The rows below give T cell receptor beta chains drawn from one sample of a study of shared clonotypes between healthy human individuals. TCRdb's table, derived via immunoSEQ multiplex PCR, lists solely in-frame clones and lacks some. The sample contains 2 million to 2.5 million clones, 90% to 95% of which appear only once. The sequenced material came from naive CD4+ T cells from PBMCs. The receptors come from a man in his late teens or twenties in good health. Some clones in this sample may be carry-over from other donors' samples. The CDR3 runs from the conserved cysteine through the conserved F or W. D genes are given only for firm matches. Clone size is stated in some rows and not others, as once, few, many or a class when expanded.

>TRBJ2-7|NA|NA|TRBV28
CASRLNTNTEQYF
TGTGCCAGCAGGCTAAACACCAACACCGAGCAGTACTTC
>TRBJ2-7|NA|TRBD1|TRBV28
CASSRGRGQYF
TGTGCCAGCAGCAGGGGGCGGGGGCAGTACTTC
>TRBJ2-3|NA|TRBD2|TRBV30
CAWSADRDYITQYF
TGTGCCTGGAGTGCGGACCGGGACTATATCACGCAGTATTTT
>TRBJ2-5|NA|NA|TRBV28
CASSDRGRSQETQYF
TGTGCCAGCAGCGACCGGGGTCGGAGTCAAGAGACCCAGTACTTC
>TRBJ2-5|NA|TRBD2|TRBV6-1
CASSEARGVGQTQYF
TGTGCCAGCAGTGAAGCGCGGGGGGTAGGTCAGACCCAGTACTTC
>TRBJ2-2|NA|NA|TRBV5-1
CASEALPNTGELFF
TGCGCCAGCGAGGCACTCCCGAACACCGGGGAGCTGTTTTTT
>TRBJ1-1|few|NA|TRBV10-3
CAIKGGRNTEAFF
TGTGCCATCAAAGGGGGGCGGAACACTGAAGCTTTCTTT
>TRBJ1-5|few|NA|TRBV19
CASSIDRDQPQHF
TGTGCCAGTAGTATAGATCGGGATCAGCCCCAGCATTTT
>TRBJ2-1|NA|NA|TRBV4-3
CASRGASYNEQFF
TGCGCCAGCAGGGGGGCCTCCTACAATGAGCAGTTCTTC
>TRBJ1-4|NA|NA|TRBV27
CASSLYGIEKLFF
TGTGCCAGCAGTTTATACGGAATTGAAAAACTGTTTTTT
>TRBJ2-7|NA|NA|TRBV11-2
CASSIETQPNYEQYF
TGTGCCAGCAGCATAGAGACTCAACCTAACTACGAGCAGTACTTC
>TRBJ1-5|once|NA|TRBV28
CASRTDGRLSNQPQHF
TGTGCCAGCAGGACTGATGGACGTCTTAGCAATCAGCCCCAGCATTTT